This TCR beta chain was obtained from a study of beta chain features in type 1 diabetes (dated 2018 in TCRdb). Notes on the research overall: Mean age, gender distribution, total cell number and subset yield did not differ between patients and healthy donors. A total of over 90,000,000 sorted cells were examined across all samples, and a strong correlation was observed between cell number per subset and RNA yield. In the study, TCRB repertoires of sorted circulating CD4+ T cell subsets from recently diagnosed type 1 diabetes patients were compared with those of matched healthy donors. Regulatory and stem cell-like memory subsets were obtained from only 8 patients and roughly eight healthy donors, while naive and central memory subsets were obtained from all 30 or so donors. Summary of the overall study and its limitations: Shorter templates might be favored by PCR, yet because patient and control samples were amplified and corrected together, any such skew would affect both groups equally. Naive, central memory and regulatory TCRB repertoires appeared to be more similar among patients than among healthy donors. HLA sub-analyses involved small numbers of individuals, so any influence of HLA type on TCRB rearrangement remained unresolved. Type 1 diabetes patients showed a moderate but significant shortening of TCRB CDR3 length in all four CD4+ subsets. Patients with type 1 diabetes made fewer insertions and deleted more nucleotides at VDJ recombination sites, implying thymic rearrangement abnormalities. Sequencing cDNA rather than genomic DNA could over-represent highly expressing activated cells, although activation and CD3 levels did not differ between groups.

The entire isolated RNA was reverse transcribed using the High Capacity cDNA Reverse Transcription Kit, and thus expressed TCRB transcripts were sequenced. Deep immunoSEQ sequencing was applied to naive, central memory and regulatory T cell samples, giving an average of approximately 3.8 million total reads per sample. After sorted cells were lysed in RLT buffer, RNA was extracted with DNase-treated RNeasy Micro or Mini kits, with the choice depending on cell number. To prevent cross-contamination, every cell subset was processed on its own, while patient and healthy donor samples were processed together. TCRB sequences were amplified from cDNA with the immunoSEQ multiplex PCR, producing 87-bp fragments spanning the CDR3 region. The amplicons were sequenced using the Illumina HiSeq platform. The original methods were these. Synthetic template baselines were used to correct PCR bias computationally, reads within Hamming distance 2 were collapsed, and singletons that could not be merged were discarded. Reads were aligned to IMGT to assign V, D and J genes, CDR3 length, and insertions or deletions at six rearrangement sites. Clonotype counts were normalized to sorted cell number within each subset before computing true diversity and Gini coefficients with the tcR R package. The overlap coefficient, calculated on TCRB nucleotide sequences, was used to quantify repertoire sharing. Out-of-frame TCRB sequences from naive cells were analyzed as a proxy for the pre-selection repertoire. What TCRdb holds here is the immuneACCESS table cut down to in-frame rearrangements. Part of the clones is not present; checked against another copy, under half of the missing clones reflect an unresolved V gene, and the others are unexplained. V, J and clone size are taken as reported in that table, and D and trimming were inferred from the DNA itself. The sample table contains hundreds of thousands of clones; only one count was recorded for around 16% of them. About 0.087% of the sample comes from the top ten.

Remarks on this clone: What antigen it recognizes has not been identified. Base qualities are missing; no much larger clone stands one base away.

V is clipped by 9 bases and J by 5 bases, and the sequence between their germline boundaries is 13 bases long. The CDR3 covers 12 residues, taking in both the cysteine and the phenylalanine. Only CDR3 DNA is held: 36 bases, read in frame from base 1. Reading the germline V gene gives CDR1 WSHSY and CDR2 SAAADI. A single peripheral blood draw of about 116 mL on average was collected from each donor into heparinised tubes. Naive, central memory, regulatory and stem cell-like memory CD4+ T cells were sorted on a BD FACSAria II using a panel including CD45RO, CCR7, CD25, CD127, CD95 and CD27. Purity was above 95% for every sorted population. Right away, PBMCs were isolated by Lymphoprep density gradient centrifugation and were stained directly, with no culture step. So that batch effects would be minimized, each experiment stained and sorted samples in pairs, pairing one healthy donor with one patient.

What was sequenced was naive CD4+ T cells from blood. This sample's cell subset or site label indicates: true naive CD4+ T cells. Recombination joined TRBV10-2 with TRBJ1-2; perhaps TRBD1 is the D gene, with 6 bases matching. This sequence originates from a man aged 18-30 years in good health. The CDR3 is CASGGGPYGYTF. The nucleotide sequence reads TGCGCCAGTGGTGGGGGGCCGTATGGCTACACCTTC.